Shown below are 20 T cell receptor beta chains from a single sample sequenced in a study of PD-1 blockade in classical Hodgkin lymphoma (dated by TCRdb to between 2020 and 2021). Library prep was done by the immunoSEQ multiplex PCR assay. TCRdb's version of the immuneACCESS table is confined to in-frame rearrangements and falls short of the full clone set. An unresolved V gene accounts for under half of the shortfall where checked; the remainder is of unknown origin. For this sample there are about 27,000 clones; 60% to 85% appear just once. Less than 2.5% of the sample is held by the ten biggest clonotypes. The time point label, as the study defines it: cycle 1 day 1 (C1D1), immediately before nivolumab initiation. Every trial patient had relapsed following autologous stem cell transplantation, and prior brentuximab vedotin exposure was what differed among cohorts A, B and C. CD4+ T cells were purified from thawed PBMCs by magnetic negative selection with a Miltenyi CD4+ T cell isolation kit.

Sample: CD4+ T cells from blood, taken at baseline. These receptors came from a human donor with classical Hodgkin lymphoma.

This rearrangement joins TRBV6-5 to TRBJ1-1, with 7 bases aligning to TRBD1. The trim removed 7 bases at V and 3 bases at J, leaving 2 bases unmatched. Germline V gene data show CDR1 as MNHEY and CDR2 as SVGAGI. This CDR3 is 12 amino acids long. This CDR3 reads CASKRGHTEAFF. CDR3 nucleotide sequence: TGTGCCAGCAAGAGGGGGCACACTGAAGCTTTCTTT.

J is TRBJ1-3 and V is TRBV5-1; D remains unclear. The V gene's germline CDR1 is SGHRS and CDR2 YFSETQ. The CDR3 contains 14 residues. Between the trimmed V and J ends, which lost 0 bases and 2 bases, there was a span of 6 bases. Here the CDR3 reads CASSLVGAGNTIYF. The CDR3 coding sequence is TGCGCCAGCAGCTTGGTCGGGGCTGGAAACACCATATATTTT.

The chain combines TRBV7-9 with TRBJ1-5; D unclear. The germline CDR1 and CDR2 sequences are SEHNR and FQNEAQ (reference sequence). This CDR3 spans 14 amino acids. V was cut by 0 bases and J by 5 bases, with 8 bases left in between. CDR3 residues: CASSLAGEDQPQHF. The CDR3 DNA follows: TGTGCCAGCAGCTTAGCTGGGGAAGATCAGCCCCAGCATTTT.

V usage is TRBV4-3 and J usage is TRBJ1-6; maybe TRBD1 (6 bases). The CDR3 has 15 residues. CDR1 is LGHNA and CDR2 is YSLEER in the germline V gene. With 0 bases removed from V and 3 bases from J, the gap between germline ends came to 6 bases. This CDR3 is CASSQDRGYNSPLHF. CDR3 sequence (DNA): TGCGCCAGCAGCCAAGACAGGGGCTATAATTCACCCCTCCACTTT.

The rearrangement joins TRBV18 to TRBJ2-7, with TRBD1 as a possible D gene (7 bases). CDR3 length equals 14 residues. Germline V gene data show CDR1 as KGHSH and CDR2 as LQKENI. V lost 3 bases and J lost 7, with 16 bases in between. CDR3 bases: TGTGCCAGCTCACCGGGAGGAGGGGGCGGGGAGCAGTACTTC. Its translation is CASSPGGGGGEQYF.

The chain couples TRBV19 to TRBJ1-2, with 11 bases identical to TRBD1. CDR3 length: 14 amino acids. Germline CDR1 is LNHDA and CDR2 is SQIVND (reference sequence). The V and J ends lost 5 bases and 8 bases, in that order; junction bases with no gene match: 7. CDR3 nucleotide sequence: TGTGCCAGTAGTCCAGGACAGGGGGCAGGGGGCTACACCTTC. Its protein is CASSPGQGAGGYTF. The full variable domain, in which reference TRBV19 and TRBJ1-2 provide the parts outside the CDR3, is DGGITQSPKYLFRKEGQNVTLSCEQNLNHDAMYWYRQDPGQGLRLIYYSQIVNDFQKGDIAEGYSVSREKKESFPLTVTSAQKNPTAFYLCASSPGQGAGGYTFGSGTRLTVV.

The chain uses TRBV11-2 and TRBJ2-1; 7 bases match TRBD1. The CDR3 is 17 amino acids. In germline, CDR1 is SGHAT, CDR2 FQNNGV. Unmatched junction bases numbered 8, after V lost 2 bases and J lost 1 base. As DNA, the CDR3 is TGTGCCAGCAGCTTATTGACAGGGATCCTTTCCTACAATGAGCAGTTCTTC. Its translation: CASSLLTGILSYNEQFF.

This clone occurred once. The chain has TRBV12-5 and TRBJ2-7; 7 bases match TRBD1. The CDR3 contains 16 residues. Germline V lookup: CDR1 LGHNT, CDR2 FRNRAP. With V trimmed by 0 bases and J by 6 bases, 11 bases remained unmatched. The CDR3 bases are TGTGCTAGTGGTTTGGTAAAACAGGGGCACTTGACCGAGCAGTACTTC. Encoded protein: CASGLVKQGHLTEQYF.

The chain joins TRBV5-1 to TRBJ1-1; 7 positions match TRBD1. The CDR3 has 15 residues. V was pared by 7 bases and J by 5 bases, with 14 bases of the junction left unmatched. Germline CDR1 and CDR2: SGHRS and YFSETQ. The CDR3 DNA reads as TGCGCCAGCCGTACCTACAGGGGAGCGGAGACTGAAGCTTTCTTT. Translation gives CASRTYRGAETEAFF.

The chain recombines TRBV6-5 with TRBJ2-7, with a tentative D call TRBD1 (7 bases). CDR3 length equals 15 residues. Trimming took 4 bases from V and 0 from J, leaving 13 bases between them. Germline-derived CDR1 and CDR2 are MNHEY and SVGAGI. CDR3 DNA sequence: TGTGCCAGCAGTTCCAGGGGGGCGAGCTCCTACGAGCAGTACTTC. It codes for CASSSRGASSYEQYF.

The J gene is TRBJ1-5, the V gene TRBV16; tentative D call: TRBD1 (5 bases). From germline, CDR1 is KGHSY and CDR2 FQNENV. V dropped 2 bases and J dropped 9 bases, with 14 bases sitting between them. The CDR3 covers 14 residues. The CDR3 region is CASSQDLGVWPQHF. CDR3 DNA sequence: TGTGCCAGCAGCCAAGATCTGGGGGTCTGGCCCCAGCATTTT.

This chain uses TRBV6-1 with TRBJ1-5, with D tentatively TRBD1 (5 bases). This CDR3 is built from 16 residues. The ends were cut back, 1 base at V and 7 bases at J, with 17 bases in the middle. The V gene's germline CDR1 is MNHNS and CDR2 SASEGT. CDR3 region: CASSEVDWWGRQPQHF. The CDR3 coding sequence is TGTGCCAGCAGTGAAGTGGACTGGTGGGGCAGGCAGCCCCAGCATTTT.

This chain links TRBV19 with TRBJ1-5, with 9 nucleotides matching TRBD1. Germline loops: CDR1 LNHDA, CDR2 SQIVND (reference sequence). The CDR3 runs to 16 residues. V gave up 5 bases and J gave up 6 bases; unmatched junction bases: 11. The CDR3 here is CASSVQTGQGVQPQHF. CDR3 in DNA: TGTGCCAGTAGTGTACAGACGGGACAGGGTGTTCAGCCCCAGCATTTT. The whole variable domain, remainder taken from reference TRBV19 and TRBJ1-5, is DGGITQSPKYLFRKEGQNVTLSCEQNLNHDAMYWYRQDPGQGLRLIYYSQIVNDFQKGDIAEGYSVSREKKESFPLTVTSAQKNPTAFYLCASSVQTGQGVQPQHFGDGTRLSIL.

The V and J genes are TRBV30 and TRBJ1-1; possibly TRBD1 for D (6 bases). CDR3 length: 13 residues. V gave up 2 bases and J gave up 4 bases, with 11 bases separating them. Per the germline V gene, CDR1 is GTSNPN and CDR2 is SVGIG (reference sequence). The CDR3 region is CAWSRSGATEAFF. The CDR3 DNA sequence: TGTGCCTGGAGTCGGTCAGGGGCCACTGAAGCTTTCTTT.

The chain couples TRBV9 to TRBJ1-5; D remains unclear. Per germline, CDR1 SGDLS and CDR2 YYNGEE. V was pared by 0 bases and J by 6 bases, with 10 bases between. This CDR3 has 14 amino acids. The CDR3 nucleotides read TGTGCCAGCAGCGTAGAGGCAGGCGCTCAGCCCCAGCATTTT. Translation gives CASSVEAGAQPQHF.

The chain combines TRBV5-8 with TRBJ2-1, with 8 bases identical to TRBD2. V lost 3 bases, J lost 7 bases, and 15 bases stayed unmatched. This CDR3 has 17 residues. The V gene's germline CDR1 is SGHTS and CDR2 YDEGEE. CDR3 residues: CASSSERLTGGPNEQFF. The CDR3, as DNA: TGTGCCAGCAGCTCCGAAAGACTTACGGGGGGGCCTAATGAGCAGTTCTTC.

This clone was seen a single time. This sequence joins TRBV4-3 and TRBJ1-4; D is unclear. V lost 3 bases and J 7 bases, leaving 15 bases between the germline ends. Germline V gene lookup returns CDR1 LGHNA and CDR2 YSLEER. The CDR3 spans 15 residues. In DNA form, the CDR3 reads TGCGCCAGCAGCCAGGCGGGAGGGAAGAGTGAAAAACTGTTTTTT. Protein: CASSQAGGKSEKLFF.

The rearrangement joins TRBV7-3 to TRBJ2-1; the D gene is possibly TRBD1 (5 bases). V dropped 2 bases and J dropped 3 bases, with 8 bases sitting between them. The germline V gene has CDR1 SGHTA and CDR2 FQGTGA. CDR3 length: 14 residues. The DNA of the CDR3 is TGTGCCAGCAGCTTAGGCAGGGACTACAATGAGCAGTTCTTC. Translated, it gives CASSLGRDYNEQFF. The complete variable domain, with remaining parts taken from reference TRBV7-3 and TRBJ2-1, reads GAGVSQTPSNKVTEKGKYVELRCDPISGHTALYWYRQSLGQGPEFLIYFQGTGAADDSGLPNDRFFAVRPEGSVSTLKIQRTERGDSAVYLCASSLGRDYNEQFFGPGTRLTVL.

The chain couples TRBV7-7 to TRBJ2-3, with D perhaps TRBD1 or TRBD2 (6 bases each). The CDR3 is made up of 16 amino acids. Per the germline V gene, CDR1 is SSHAT and CDR2 is FNYEAQ (reference sequence). Trimming took off 1 base at V and 1 base at J, with 12 bases between the two ends. DNA for the CDR3: TGTGCCAGCAGCTTAGGGGGGGCGCGGGGCACAGATACGCAGTATTTT. Translating gives CASSLGGARGTDTQYF.

V is TRBV7-9 and J is TRBJ1-2, with TRBD1 matching over 7 bases. Looked up from germline, CDR1 is SEHNR and CDR2 is FQNEAQ (reference sequence). The V and J ends lost 2 bases and 4 bases, in that order; junction bases with no gene match: 10. CDR3 size: 16 residues. DNA of the CDR3: TGTGCCAGCAGCTTAAGTTTGAACAGGGGCCTCTATGGCTACACCTTC. This gives the protein CASSLSLNRGLYGYTF.